Given below is one T cell receptor beta chain in context. Its cognate antigen has yet to be identified. The sample holds no much larger clone one base away, and base qualities are not on file. Preparation of the library involved RACE. Sequencing instrument: NextSeq 500. Library preparation attached unique molecular identifiers to individual cDNA molecules for quantitative, reproducible TCR counting. Both TCR alpha and TCR beta chains were sequenced from each blood RNA sample. The published analysis was carried out like this. The median number of TCRs per sample was over 85,000, ranging from roughly 23,224 to 690,600. V, J and CDR3 annotation of the TCR reads was carried out using the Decombinator software suite. For PS versus PT1 abundance plots, all samples were subsampled to the same number of TCRs (28,000). Expanded TCRs were defined as absent before sensitization and observed at least eight times at the 2-week time point. TCRdb reprocessing: public reads trimmed at Q25 with fastp, clones called with MiXCR, in-frame beta chains kept. Merged by CDR3 protein, the rows form single entries marked with the most common genes and DNA. TCRdb's processing, not the authors' own work, is the source of the V and J calls. In this sample the table shows some 350,000 distinct CDR3 sequences, 5.5% to 8% of which occur a single time. 8% to 9% of the sample goes to the ten largest clones.

What this sample's time point label stands for: patch test 1, 2 weeks after DPC sensitization. This sample's treatment or condition label indicates: therapeutic diphenylcyclopropenone sensitization with weekly scalp DPC. At every patch-test visit, the blood draw took place before the patch test was put on. Patients were considered eligible if aged 18 to 70, diagnosed with alopecia and deemed suitable for DPC therapy, and patients were excluded if pregnant. Unfractionated whole blood was collected in Tempus Blood RNA tubes, and total RNA was extracted from that blood. The CDR3 spans 13 residues, from the cysteine through the phenylalanine. The CDR3 DNA has 39 bases and is translated from base 1. Reading the germline V gene (reference sequence) gives CDR1 LGHDT and CDR2 YNNKEL. A distance of 7 bases separates the germline ends of V and J, which lose 4 bases and 4 bases respectively. This specimen belongs to a study of human T cells and chemical hapten exposure (dated by TCRdb to the early 2020s). About the full investigation: For sensitization, 2% DPC in acetone was applied to a 2 cm by 2 cm area of upper inner arm skin. Throughout the study period of 20 to 25 weeks, patients also received therapeutic DPC doses to the scalp every week. Patch tests used Finn chambers with 0.01% DPC on the upper back, scored after 6 days by International Contact Dermatitis Research Group standards. The mostly female patient cohort included alopecia areata with under or over 50% scalp involvement, alopecia totalis and alopecia universalis. Libraries were combined into a pool for sequencing, and differences in TCR yield between samples came mainly from small differences in library volumes within the pool. This study followed changes in the peripheral blood TCR repertoire in vivo during primary and secondary sensitization of alopecia patients to the hapten diphenylcyclopropenone (DPC). Blood samples were taken from patients before sensitization (week 0) and then at 2, 6 and about 24 weeks after DPC sensitization. Some 29 alopecia patients gave blood for TCR sequencing at one to four time points (pre-sensitization, 2, 6 and 24 weeks). Paper-wide results and their limitations: Expanded TCRs formed significantly more large CDR3 similarity clusters than pre-sensitization or healthy control sets, consistent with antigen-driven responses. Alopecia, a presumed autoimmune disease, was present in all patients, so the immune response of the patients might differ from that of healthy individuals. The number of TCRs above 1 in 1000 frequency did not change with DPC sensitization; there was no evidence of global repertoire structure alterations. The number of PT1 expanded TCRs positively correlated with patch test score, significant at thresholds 8, 16 and 32 but not 4. Repeated subsampling changed both the strength of the expansion versus patch-test correlation and the threshold at which the correlation became significant.

This specimen consisted of whole blood, obtained in connection with sensitization to the hapten diphenylcyclopropenone (DPC). The rearranged segments are TRBV3-1 and TRBJ2-2, with the D gene too uncertain to name. This clonotype was obtained from a woman under 30 with alopecia areata. Some clones in this sample may be carry-over from other donors' samples. The nucleotides are TGTGCCAGCAGCCCAGATTTCACCGGGGAGCTGTTTTTT. Translated, it gives CASSPDFTGELFF.